Detailed here is one TCR beta chain. TCRdb keeps only in-frame clones here, not all; method: immunoSEQ multiplex PCR. Seen here are fewer than 1 million clones, just over 95% observed once, and the top ten hold around 0.25%. The sample comes from a study of shared clonotypes between healthy human individuals. V was clipped by 8 bases and J by 3 bases, with 4 bases between them. The germline CDR1 and CDR2 sequences are MDHEN and SYDVKM. The CDR3 is 11 residues long. The naive CD8 subset, CD45RO-negative cells positively selected for CCR7, excluded terminally differentiated effector memory CD45RA+ cells.

This TCR came from a young man in good health. The chain combines TRBV28 with TRBJ2-2; no firm D call. The specimen was naive CD8+ T cells sorted from blood. The CDR3 DNA reads TGTGCCAGCGGGTACACCGGGGAGCTGTTTTTT. Its translation is CASGYTGELFF.